The 11 T cell receptor beta chains below were found in one sample sequenced in a study of blood T cell repertoires in COVID-19. Profiling relied on immunoSEQ multiplex PCR, and the TCRdb table lists in-frame clones only, not all of them. The data contain about 250,000 clones, around 87% of them seen just once; the ten biggest clones take up 2% to 2.5%. Specimen: PBMCs or T cells enriched from blood (not recorded which). These TCRs come from a woman aged 18-35 years who had recovered from COVID-19.

The V call is TRBV29-1, the J call TRBJ2-2; D perhaps matches TRBD1 (5 bases). The V gene's germline CDR1 is SQVTM and CDR2 ANQGSEA. CDR3 length: 13 residues. The ends were cut back, 3 bases at V and 7 bases at J, with 12 bases in the middle. Written as DNA, the CDR3 is TGCAGCGTTGAGGGGCCGAAAGTCGGGGAGCTGTTTTTT. This codes for CSVEGPKVGELFF.

V gene TRBV11-2 combines with J gene TRBJ1-1, with a tentative D call TRBD1 (5 bases). The V end lost 4 bases, the J end lost 3 bases, and 12 bases lay between the germline ends. This CDR3 region has 14 residues. Germline CDR1 is SGHAT and CDR2 is FQNNGV. The CDR3 nucleotides read TGTGCCAGCAGCTCGAAGGCGGGGGACACTGAAGCTTTCTTT. This translates into CASSSKAGDTEAFF.

The chain carries TRBV2 and TRBJ1-3; D is uncertain. Germline CDR1 reads SNHLY; CDR2 reads FYNNEI. The CDR3 sequence is 14 residues long. Trimming pared 6 bases from V and 4 bases from J, leaving 13 bases between. Here the CDR3 reads CASSRGPGGNTIYF. The CDR3 nucleotides are TGTGCCAGCAGCAGAGGCCCCGGAGGAAACACCATATATTTT.

The chain couples TRBV4-2 to TRBJ2-3, with TRBD2 matching 12 bases. The germline CDR1 and CDR2 sequences are LGHNA and YNFKEQ. The ends lost 0 bases at V and 11 bases at J; junction bases unmatched: 6. The length of the CDR3 is 15 residues. The CDR3 region has the DNA TGTGCCAGCAGCCAAGAGGCTAGCGGGGGGGGACTGCAGTATTTT. This gives the protein CASSQEASGGGLQYF.

J is TRBJ2-1 and V is TRBV14; 10 bases align to TRBD2. Germline CDR1 SGHDN, CDR2 FVKESK. Unmatched junction bases numbered 11, after V lost 2 bases and J lost 10 bases. The CDR3 length is 16 residues. The CDR3 bases are TGTGCCAGCAGCCAAACGGGGGGACTAGCGACCGGGGAGCAGTTCTTC. Protein: CASSQTGGLATGEQFF.

This sequence joins TRBV28 and TRBJ1-6, with TRBD1 identical over 7 bases. The J segment lost 2 bases and the V segment lost 5 bases, leaving 9 bases of the junction unmatched. The CDR3 covers 17 residues. The V gene's germline CDR1 is MDHEN and CDR2 SYDVKM. CDR3 in DNA: TGTGCCAGCAGTCCATATCCTGGGACAGCCTATAATTCACCCCTCCACTTT. Protein: CASSPYPGTAYNSPLHF.

This clone has only one observation. V usage is TRBV2 and J usage is TRBJ2-5; D is unresolved. V was cut by 2 bases and J by 5 bases, with 3 bases left in between. Germline V lookup: CDR1 SNHLY, CDR2 FYNNEI. The CDR3 is 11 amino acids. CDR3 protein: CASSESETQYF. CDR3 DNA sequence: TGTGCCAGCAGTGAAAGCGAGACCCAGTACTTC.

The chain combines TRBV28 with TRBJ1-2, with D uncertain. The CDR3 is 13 amino acids. V was cut by 4 bases and J by 1 base, with 7 bases left in between. CDR1 MDHEN and CDR2 SYDVKM come from the germline V gene. CDR3 bases: TGTGCCAGCAGTTCTAATGGTAACTATGGCTACACCTTC. This gives the protein CASSSNGNYGYTF.

This clone was seen a single time. This chain connects TRBV27 to TRBJ2-7, with unresolved D. This CDR3 region has 13 residues. V was shortened by 2 bases and J by 3 bases, with 8 bases between the two germline ends. The germline CDR1 and CDR2 sequences are MNHEY and SMNVEV (reference sequence). The CDR3 DNA follows: TGTGCCAGCAGTTTAACAGAGAACTACGAGCAGTACTTC. It specifies CASSLTENYEQYF.

The chain couples TRBV5-4 to TRBJ2-5, with 7 bases matching TRBD1. V shed 0 bases and J 2 bases; nucleotides not matched to a gene: 7. The germline V gene encodes CDR1 SGHNT and CDR2 YYREEE (reference sequence). This CDR3 has 16 residues. The CDR3 spells CASSLAPTGLQETQYF. CDR3 DNA sequence: TGTGCCAGCAGCTTGGCCCCGACAGGGCTTCAAGAGACCCAGTACTTC.

This chain links TRBV5-1 with TRBJ1-1; TRBD1 aligns across 7 bases. CDR3 length: 15 residues. Trimming took 6 bases from V and 1 from J; bases not matched to a gene: 9. Germline V gene sequence: CDR1 SGHRS, CDR2 YFSETQ. The CDR3 DNA reads as TGCGCCAGCATAGGGCTGGCAGGGGGGAACACTGAAGCTTTCTTT. Encoded protein: CASIGLAGGNTEAFF.